This is a list of T cell receptor beta chains from one sample in a study of CD8 T cells in Susac syndrome. TCRdb analysed the immunoSEQ multiplex PCR reads with MiXCR anew, one entry per CDR3 protein. The sample consists of under 80,000 distinct CDR3 sequences, about 95% of them appearing once. Sequencing used CD8+ T cells from PBMCs. All receptors derive from a human donor with multiple sclerosis. CDR3s include the opening cysteine and the closing phenylalanine or tryptophan. The D gene is left open where the match is weak. Clone size, where shown, is once, few, many, or a class for clones that have expanded.

clone size: few
J gene: TRBJ2-7
V gene: TRBV5-1
D gene: NA
CDR3 protein: CASRSTGTYEQYF
CDR3 DNA: TGCGCCAGCAGATCTACAGGGACCTACGAGCAGTACTTC

clone size: once
J gene: TRBJ1-1
V gene: TRBV5-1
D gene: NA
CDR3 protein: CASSLVRGLMNTEAFF
CDR3 DNA: TGCGCCAGCAGCTTGGTTCGGGGATTGATGAACACTGAAGCTTTCTTT

clone size: NA
J gene: TRBJ2-1
V gene: TRBV19
D gene: NA
CDR3 protein: CASSIGGTYNEQFF
CDR3 DNA: TGTGCCAGTAGTATTGGGGGCACATACAATGAGCAGTTCTTC

clone size: NA
J gene: TRBJ2-7
V gene: TRBV7-9
D gene: NA
CDR3 protein: CASSPLGSYEQYF
CDR3 DNA: TGTGCCAGCAGCCCCTTGGGGTCCTACGAGCAGTACTTC

clone size: NA
J gene: TRBJ2-7
V gene: TRBV5-6
D gene: NA
CDR3 protein: CASSLSWGPRYF
CDR3 DNA: TGTGCCAGCAGCTTGTCGTGGGGTCCGCGGTACTTC

clone size: NA
J gene: TRBJ2-3
V gene: TRBV7-7
D gene: TRBD1
CDR3 protein: CASSYDRGTDTQYF
CDR3 DNA: TGTGCCAGCAGCTATGACAGGGGAACAGATACGCAGTATTTT

clone size: NA
J gene: TRBJ1-1
V gene: TRBV5-1
D gene: NA
CDR3 protein: CAGSLETGLTMNTEAFF
CDR3 DNA: TGCGCCGGCAGCTTGGAGACAGGTCTAACCATGAACACTGAAGCTTTCTTT

clone size: NA
J gene: TRBJ2-3
V gene: TRBV7-9
D gene: NA
CDR3 protein: CASSPLAGSDTQYF
CDR3 DNA: TGTGCCAGCAGCCCCCTTGCGGGGTCGGATACGCAGTATTTT

clone size: NA
J gene: TRBJ1-2
V gene: TRBV6-6
D gene: NA
CDR3 protein: CASSYSMEFYGYTF
CDR3 DNA: TGTGCCAGCAGTTACTCGATGGAATTCTATGGCTACACCTTC

clone size: NA
J gene: TRBJ2-5
V gene: TRBV7-3
D gene: TRBD2
CDR3 protein: CASSREGSGGSETQYF
CDR3 DNA: TGTGCCAGCAGCCGCGAGGGCAGCGGGGGGTCGGAGACCCAGTACTTC

clone size: NA
J gene: TRBJ2-1
V gene: TRBV10-3
D gene: TRBD2
CDR3 protein: CAISDLGLAGESSYNEQFF
CDR3 DNA: TGTGCCATCAGTGACCTGGGACTAGCGGGGGAGAGCTCCTACAATGAGCAGTTCTTC

clone size: once
J gene: TRBJ2-7
V gene: TRBV5-6
D gene: NA
CDR3 protein: CASSLDARNEQYF
CDR3 DNA: TGTGCCAGCAGCTTGGATGCAAGAAACGAGCAGTACTTC

clone size: NA
J gene: TRBJ2-1
V gene: TRBV3-1
D gene: NA
CDR3 protein: CASSPQGDFAYNEQFF
CDR3 DNA: TGTGCCAGCAGCCCCCAGGGCGACTTCGCCTACAATGAGCAGTTCTTC

clone size: NA
J gene: TRBJ2-3
V gene: TRBV3-1
D gene: NA
CDR3 protein: CASSQVRERDTQYF
CDR3 DNA: TGTGCCAGCAGCCAAGTTCGGGAGAGAGATACGCAGTATTTT

clone size: few
J gene: TRBJ2-7
V gene: TRBV6-2/TRBV6-3
D gene: NA
CDR3 protein: CASDDEINYEQYF
CDR3 DNA: TGTGCCAGTGATGACGAGATTAACTACGAGCAGTACTTC

clone size: NA
J gene: TRBJ2-7
V gene: TRBV18
D gene: NA
CDR3 protein: CASSTSTGEGVYEQYF
CDR3 DNA: TGTGCCAGCTCAACCTCGACGGGGGAGGGGGTTTACGAGCAGTACTTC

clone size: NA
J gene: TRBJ2-1
V gene: TRBV19
D gene: NA
CDR3 protein: CASSIRSAANEQFF
CDR3 DNA: TGTGCCAGTAGTATAAGGTCGGCAGCTAATGAGCAGTTCTTC

clone size: once
J gene: TRBJ1-1
V gene: TRBV9
D gene: TRBD1
CDR3 protein: CASSVEGGGSTEAFF
CDR3 DNA: TGTGCCAGCAGCGTAGAAGGGGGCGGGAGCACTGAAGCTTTCTTT

clone size: NA
J gene: TRBJ2-5
V gene: TRBV2
D gene: NA
CDR3 protein: CASSEGYKGDTQETRYF
CDR3 DNA: TGTGCCAGCAGTGAGGGGTACAAGGGGGACACTCAAGAGACCCGGTACTTC

clone size: NA
J gene: TRBJ1-2
V gene: TRBV14
D gene: TRBD1
CDR3 protein: CASSQEGQGPYGYTF
CDR3 DNA: TGTGCCAGCAGCCAAGAGGGACAGGGCCCCTATGGCTACACCTTC

clone size: NA
J gene: TRBJ2-1
V gene: TRBV28
D gene: NA
CDR3 protein: CASSYLPGVSEDEQFF
CDR3 DNA: TGTGCCAGCAGTTACTTGCCAGGGGTCTCTGAGGATGAGCAGTTCTTC

clone size: NA
J gene: TRBJ1-4
V gene: TRBV4-3
D gene: NA
CDR3 protein: CASSQHREEKKLFF
CDR3 DNA: TGCGCCAGCAGCCAACACCGGGAAGAGAAAAAACTGTTTTTT

clone size: NA
J gene: TRBJ2-7
V gene: TRBV7-9
D gene: NA
CDR3 protein: CASSTGTASYEQYF
CDR3 DNA: TGTGCCAGCAGTACCGGTACGGCCTCCTACGAGCAGTACTTC

clone size: once
J gene: TRBJ2-7
V gene: TRBV7-2
D gene: TRBD2
CDR3 protein: CASSLGRELDEQYF
CDR3 DNA: TGTGCCAGCAGCTTAGGGCGGGAGCTAGACGAGCAGTACTTC

clone size: NA
J gene: TRBJ2-7
V gene: TRBV29-1
D gene: TRBD1
CDR3 protein: CSVEPLGSGGTNEQYF
CDR3 DNA: TGCAGCGTTGAACCCTTAGGGTCAGGGGGCACGAACGAGCAGTACTTC

clone size: NA
J gene: TRBJ1-1
V gene: TRBV5-4
D gene: NA
CDR3 protein: CASSLEVAGIPTPEAFF
CDR3 DNA: TGTGCCAGCAGCTTGGAGGTGGCCGGGATCCCCACGCCTGAAGCTTTCTTT

clone size: NA
J gene: TRBJ2-7
V gene: TRBV4-3
D gene: NA
CDR3 protein: CASSQDTAGQGEQYF
CDR3 DNA: TGCGCCAGCAGCCAAGACACCGCGGGGCAGGGGGAGCAGTACTTC

clone size: NA
J gene: TRBJ1-2
V gene: TRBV4-3
D gene: TRBD1
CDR3 protein: CASSQTGTGVNYGYTF
CDR3 DNA: TGCGCCAGCAGCCAAACCGGGACAGGGGTGAACTATGGCTACACCTTC

clone size: NA
J gene: TRBJ1-1
V gene: TRBV29-1
D gene: TRBD1
CDR3 protein: CSVEGTGTDTEAFF
CDR3 DNA: TGCAGCGTTGAAGGGACAGGGACGGACACTGAAGCTTTCTTT

clone size: NA
J gene: TRBJ1-4
V gene: TRBV7-9
D gene: NA
CDR3 protein: CASRPGIATNEKLFF
CDR3 DNA: TGTGCCAGCAGACCAGGGATTGCAACTAATGAAAAACTGTTTTTT

clone size: NA
J gene: TRBJ2-7
V gene: TRBV5-4
D gene: TRBD2
CDR3 protein: CASSLDGRSYEQYF
CDR3 DNA: TGTGCCAGCAGCTTGGACGGGAGGTCCTACGAGCAGTACTTC

clone size: NA
J gene: TRBJ2-7
V gene: TRBV3-1
D gene: NA
CDR3 protein: CASSSGTTRASYEQYF
CDR3 DNA: TGTGCCAGCAGCTCCGGGACGACTAGGGCTTCCTACGAGCAGTACTTC

clone size: NA
J gene: TRBJ1-2
V gene: TRBV29-1
D gene: NA
CDR3 protein: CSASPRDTGYGYTF
CDR3 DNA: TGCAGCGCCAGTCCTCGGGACACAGGCTATGGCTACACCTTC

clone size: NA
J gene: TRBJ2-1
V gene: TRBV10-3
D gene: TRBD1
CDR3 protein: CAIRFRDRDNNEQFF
CDR3 DNA: TGTGCCATCAGGTTCCGGGACAGGGATAATAATGAGCAGTTCTTC

clone size: NA
J gene: TRBJ2-3
V gene: TRBV9
D gene: TRBD1
CDR3 protein: CASSVSGTGEDTQYF
CDR3 DNA: TGTGCCAGCAGCGTCTCCGGGACAGGGGAAGATACGCAGTATTTT

clone size: NA
J gene: TRBJ1-1
V gene: TRBV6-5
D gene: NA
CDR3 protein: CASSYDWLGEAFF
CDR3 DNA: TGTGCCAGCAGTTACGACTGGTTGGGTGAAGCTTTCTTT

clone size: NA
J gene: TRBJ2-7
V gene: TRBV12-3/TRBV12-4
D gene: TRBD1
CDR3 protein: CASSPGQLLTEQYF
CDR3 DNA: TGTGCCAGCAGTCCGGGACAGCTACTTACGGAGCAGTACTTC

clone size: few
J gene: TRBJ1-2
V gene: TRBV18
D gene: NA
CDR3 protein: CASSPGQNYGYTF
CDR3 DNA: TGTGCCAGCTCACCTGGACAGAACTATGGCTACACCTTC

clone size: NA
J gene: TRBJ1-1
V gene: TRBV29-1
D gene: NA
CDR3 protein: CSVEARNTEAFF
CDR3 DNA: TGCAGCGTTGAAGCCAGGAACACTGAAGCTTTCTTT

clone size: once
J gene: TRBJ1-2
V gene: TRBV19
D gene: NA
CDR3 protein: CASSIDPGSYGYTF
CDR3 DNA: TGTGCCAGTAGTATAGATCCGGGATCCTATGGCTACACCTTC

clone size: NA
J gene: TRBJ2-2
V gene: TRBV4-3
D gene: TRBD1
CDR3 protein: CASSRQGADTGELFF
CDR3 DNA: TGCGCCAGCAGCCGGCAGGGGGCAGACACCGGGGAGCTGTTTTTT

clone size: NA
J gene: TRBJ1-1
V gene: TRBV19
D gene: NA
CDR3 protein: CASILTAGNTEAFF
CDR3 DNA: TGTGCCAGTATTCTGACAGCAGGGAACACTGAAGCTTTCTTT

clone size: NA
J gene: TRBJ1-5
V gene: TRBV5-6
D gene: NA
CDR3 protein: CASSLSDKPNQPQHF
CDR3 DNA: TGTGCCAGCAGCTTATCAGATAAACCGAATCAGCCCCAGCATTTT

clone size: NA
J gene: TRBJ2-7
V gene: TRBV27
D gene: NA
CDR3 protein: CASSLGGRSSYEQYF
CDR3 DNA: TGTGCCAGCAGTTTAGGCGGCAGATCCTCCTACGAGCAGTACTTC

clone size: NA
J gene: TRBJ2-1
V gene: TRBV7-2
D gene: NA
CDR3 protein: CASSPGRRNEQFF
CDR3 DNA: TGTGCCAGCAGCCCGGGGCGTAGGAATGAGCAGTTCTTC

clone size: NA
J gene: TRBJ2-7
V gene: TRBV7-9
D gene: NA
CDR3 protein: CASSSQTRYEQYF
CDR3 DNA: TGTGCCAGCAGCTCCCAGACCCGCTACGAGCAGTACTTC

clone size: NA
J gene: TRBJ2-4
V gene: TRBV6-5
D gene: TRBD2
CDR3 protein: CASSYSTSWQNIQYF
CDR3 DNA: TGTGCCAGCAGTTACTCGACTAGCTGGCAAAACATTCAGTACTTC

clone size: once
J gene: TRBJ1-2
V gene: TRBV7-9
D gene: NA
CDR3 protein: CASSLVSASNYGYTF
CDR3 DNA: TGTGCCAGCAGCTTAGTGTCCGCAAGTAACTATGGCTACACCTTC

clone size: NA
J gene: TRBJ1-2
V gene: TRBV27
D gene: TRBD1
CDR3 protein: CASSLAGTGGMHYGYTF
CDR3 DNA: TGTGCCAGCAGTTTAGCGGGAACAGGGGGAATGCACTATGGCTACACCTTC

clone size: NA
J gene: TRBJ2-4
V gene: TRBV7-9
D gene: NA
CDR3 protein: CASSLGTVKAKNIQYF
CDR3 DNA: TGTGCCAGCAGCTTAGGGACAGTCAAAGCCAAAAACATTCAGTACTTC